What follows are 27 T cell receptor beta chains derived from one specimen sequenced in a study of cytomegalovirus exposure and HLA in healthy donors. The PCR had 60 Vbeta and 13 Jbeta primers. Some clones are missing from TCRdb's copy, which holds only in-frame ones; the method was immunoSEQ multiplex PCR. The sample records approximately 73,000 clones, under 85% being singletons. Sequencing was performed on PBMCs. These TCRs come from a woman aged 40 to 50 in good health and CMV-seropositive.

The CDR3 loop reads CASSQGTTGYYTIYF. The CDR3 DNA reads TGTGCCAGCAGTCAGGGGACTACAGGATACTACACCATATATTTT. The chain uses TRBV28 and TRBJ1-3, with a weak D call TRBD1 (6 bases). This CDR3 has 15 residues. V shed 5 bases and J shed 8 bases, with 19 bases lying between them. Germline-derived CDR1 and CDR2 are MDHEN and SYDVKM.

The chain combines TRBV6-5 with TRBJ2-1; TRBD2 aligns across 10 bases. V shed 3 bases, J shed 7 bases, and the junction held 9 bases outside the gene matches. CDR3 length: 16 residues. Germline assignment: CDR1 MNHEY and CDR2 SVGAGI. The CDR3 reads CASSYLSGRRRNEQFF. In DNA, the CDR3 is TGTGCCAGCAGTTATCTTAGCGGGAGGAGGCGTAATGAGCAGTTCTTC.

Only a few counts were recorded for this clone. V gene TRBV6-1 combines with J gene TRBJ2-5; possibly TRBD2 for D (5 bases). The germline V gene has CDR1 MNHNS and CDR2 SASEGT. The CDR3 runs to 14 residues. Trimming removed 6 bases from V and 3 bases from J, with 14 bases in between. The CDR3 sequence: CASRGGLAEETQYF. CDR3 nucleotides: TGTGCCAGCAGAGGAGGACTGGCAGAAGAGACCCAGTACTTC.

DNA for the CDR3: TGTGCCAGCAGTAAACAGGGATCGAACACTGAAGCTTTCTTT. It specifies CASSKQGSNTEAFF. This chain connects TRBV27 to TRBJ1-1, with D perhaps TRBD1 (6 bases). V lost 5 bases to trimming and J lost 1 base, with 11 bases between them. This CDR3 has 14 residues. CDR1 MNHEY and CDR2 SMNVEV come from the germline V gene (reference sequence).

V is TRBV19 and J is TRBJ1-2; 8 bases line up with TRBD1. The V gene's germline CDR1 is LNHDA and CDR2 SQIVND (reference sequence). The CDR3 consists of 15 residues. V trimming: 4 bases; J trimming: 3 bases; junction bases outside the gene matches: 7. The CDR3 sequence is CASSNGQGVDYGYTF. The CDR3 DNA sequence: TGTGCCAGTAGTAACGGACAGGGAGTCGACTATGGCTACACCTTC.

Only a few counts were recorded for this clone. The genes are TRBV30 and TRBJ1-2, with 9 bases aligning to TRBD1. Germline V lookup: CDR1 GTSNPN, CDR2 SVGIG (reference sequence). V lost 5 bases to trimming and J lost 4 bases; unmatched junction nucleotides: 2. The CDR3 runs 12 residues. The CDR3 region has the DNA TGTGCCTGGGAACAGGGGGCCTATGGCTACACCTTC. Protein sequence: CAWEQGAYGYTF.

The chain employs TRBV5-1 and TRBJ2-5; D may be TRBD1 (6 bases). CDR1 is SGHRS, CDR2 YFSETQ, per germline. V gave up 0 bases and J gave up 4 bases, with 13 bases separating them. There are 15 residues in the CDR3. CDR3 DNA: TGCGCCAGCAGCTTGGATGGAACAGGGCCAGAGACCCAGTACTTC. Amino acid sequence: CASSLDGTGPETQYF.

The chain employs TRBV5-6 and TRBJ1-5; D remains ambiguous. V was cut by 3 bases and J by 0 bases, with 7 bases left in between. The CDR3 totals 14 residues. Per germline, CDR1 SGHDT and CDR2 YYEEEE. The CDR3 here is CASSSKYSNQPQHF. CDR3 bases: TGTGCCAGCAGCTCTAAGTATAGCAATCAGCCCCAGCATTTT.

V and J are TRBV28 and TRBJ1-1; a possible D gene is TRBD1 (5 bases). Germline V gene lookup returns CDR1 MDHEN and CDR2 SYDVKM. The length of the CDR3 is 13 residues. V was clipped by 4 bases and J by 5 bases, with 11 bases between them. This CDR3 reads CASSSPGRTEAFF. In nucleotides, the CDR3 is TGTGCCAGCAGTTCACCAGGGAGGACTGAAGCTTTCTTT.

The V gene is TRBV28, the J gene TRBJ1-5; TRBD1 matches at 9 bases. V trimming: 6 bases; J trimming: 6 bases; junction bases outside the gene matches: 9. Germline assignment: CDR1 MDHEN and CDR2 SYDVKM. The CDR3 loop spans 15 amino acids. The CDR3 sequence is CASSPPGQGIQPQHF. CDR3 nucleotide sequence: TGTGCCAGCAGCCCGCCGGGACAGGGAATTCAGCCCCAGCATTTT.

In its sample, this clone was seen a few times. The chain carries TRBV7-9 and TRBJ1-2; possible D gene TRBD1, 5 bases. Germline CDR1 is SEHNR and CDR2 is FQNEAQ (reference sequence). This CDR3 has 17 amino acids. V was trimmed by 0 bases and J by 2 bases, leaving 16 bases between them. The CDR3, as DNA: TGTGCCAGCAGCTTAGCCGTTGGGCCTACAGGCAACTATGGCTACACCTTC. Its protein is CASSLAVGPTGNYGYTF.

The CDR3 DNA reads as TGCAGCGTTGACCTCTATTGGGGACAGGGGACAGATACGCAGTATTTT. Residues: CSVDLYWGQGTDTQYF. J is TRBJ2-3 and V is TRBV29-1; 10 bases align to TRBD1. Unmatched junction bases numbered 9, after V lost 3 bases and J lost 3 bases. The CDR3 extends over 16 amino acids. Germline V CDR1 and CDR2: SQVTM, ANQGSEA.

The CDR3 bases are TGTGCCAGCAGCCCAAGAGGGGGGGCGGACTACGAGCAGTACTTC. Amino acids: CASSPRGGADYEQYF. The V and J genes are TRBV5-4 and TRBJ2-7; D perhaps matches TRBD2 (7 bases). Deletions cut 4 bases from V and 3 bases from J, with 17 bases between. The CDR3 covers 15 residues. The germline CDR1 and CDR2 sequences are SGHNT and YYREEE (reference sequence).

This clone was observed a handful of times. The V gene is TRBV29-1, the J gene TRBJ2-5; D unresolved. V gave up 3 bases and J gave up 2 bases, with 7 bases separating them. Germline CDR1 is SQVTM and CDR2 is ANQGSEA. This CDR3 is 12 amino acids long. The CDR3 coding sequence is TGCAGCGTTGAGGCCAGTCAAGAGACCCAGTACTTC. Translating gives CSVEASQETQYF.

The chain links TRBV27 to TRBJ2-7; tentative D call: TRBD2 (5 bases). Trimming removed 3 bases at V and 2 bases at J, with 17 bases between. The CDR3 totals 16 residues. Germline V gives CDR1 MNHEY, CDR2 SMNVEV (reference sequence). The CDR3 DNA reads TGTGCCAGCAGTTTGACCTATTCGGGGTCCACCTACGAGCAGTACTTC. Protein sequence: CASSLTYSGSTYEQYF.

The chain carries TRBV14 and TRBJ2-7; possible D gene TRBD1, 5 bases. Deletions cut 4 bases from V and 2 bases from J, with 15 bases between. Germline V gene lookup returns CDR1 SGHDN and CDR2 FVKESK. The CDR3 is made up of 15 amino acids. CDR3 sequence: CASSPRQGWTYEQYF. In DNA, the CDR3 is TGTGCCAGCAGCCCCCGTCAGGGCTGGACCTACGAGCAGTACTTC.

This clone has just a few counts. The chain uses TRBV4-2 and TRBJ1-3, with 7 positions matching TRBD1. CDR1 and CDR2 (germline): LGHNA, YNFKEQ. This CDR3 is built from 15 residues. Trimming removed 1 base from V and 0 bases from J; junction bases left unmatched: 0. CDR3 bases: TGTGCCAGCAGCCAAGGACAGGGCTCTGGAAACACCATATATTTT. Residues: CASSQGQGSGNTIYF.

V is TRBV5-4 and J is TRBJ1-4; D remains unclear. The CDR3 is 14 residues long. Trimming shortened V by 2 bases and J by 2 bases, and 7 bases separated the two germline ends. Germline assignment: CDR1 SGHNT and CDR2 YYREEE (reference sequence). The CDR3, as DNA: TGTGCCAGCAGCTTAGGACTTACTAATGAAAAACTGTTTTTT. Its protein is CASSLGLTNEKLFF. The whole variable domain, remainder taken from reference TRBV5-4 and TRBJ1-4, is ETGVTQSPTHLIKTRGQQVTLRCSSQSGHNTVSWYQQALGQGPQFIFQYYREEENGRGNFPPRFSGLQFPNYSSELNVNALELDDSALYLCASSLGLTNEKLFFGSGTQLSVL.

The DNA of the CDR3 is TGTGCTAGTGGTCGCACAGAAGGTAATGAGCAGTTCTTC. Protein sequence: CASGRTEGNEQFF. This chain uses TRBV12-5 with TRBJ2-1; D unresolved. The V end lost 5 bases, the J end lost 7 bases, and 12 bases lay between the germline ends. In germline, CDR1 is LGHNT, CDR2 FRNRAP. This CDR3 is built from 13 residues.

This clone was found many times. The rearrangement links TRBV11-2 to TRBJ1-3, with 7 bases fitting TRBD1. CDR3 length: 14 residues. The ends lost 8 bases at V and 3 bases at J; junction bases unmatched: 7. Per the germline V gene, CDR1 is SGHAT and CDR2 is FQNNGV. CDR3 amino acids: CASQKTGDGNTIYF. The CDR3 nucleotides are TGTGCCAGCCAAAAAACAGGGGATGGAAACACCATATATTTT.

V gene TRBV11-1 combines with J gene TRBJ1-6; no definite D call. The CDR3 runs 14 residues. The germline V gene has CDR1 SGHAT and CDR2 FQDESV (reference sequence). Trimming removed 3 bases from V and 6 bases from J, with 9 bases in between. The CDR3 spells CASSFNTANSPLHF. CDR3 coding DNA: TGTGCCAGCAGCTTTAACACAGCTAATTCACCCCTCCACTTT. The entire variable domain, with the rest obtained from reference TRBV11-1 and TRBJ1-6, is as follows: EAEVAQSPRYKITEKSQAVAFWCDPISGHATLYWYRQILGQGPELLVQFQDESVVDDSQLPKDRFSAERLKGVDSTLKIQPAELGDSAMYLCASSFNTANSPLHFGNGTRLTVT.

The chain couples TRBV21-1 to TRBJ2-7; TRBD1, the table's D call, lacks a check against the DNA. TRBV21-1 is a documented pseudogene. This CDR3 spans 18 amino acids. CDR3 region: CASSKAVPGQEDSYEQYF. CDR3 sequence (DNA): TGTGCCAGCAGCAAGGCAGTTCCGGGACAAGAGGACTCCTACGAGCAGTACTTC.

The rearrangement links TRBV13 to TRBJ2-6, with 8 bases fitting TRBD1. The V segment lost 4 bases and the J segment 2 bases; nucleotides outside the gene matches: 13. The CDR3 has 19 residues. Per the germline V gene, CDR1 is PRHDT and CDR2 is FYEKMQ (reference sequence). Here the CDR3 reads CASSSSTWDRIAGANVLTF. The DNA for the CDR3 is TGTGCCAGCAGCTCGTCTACTTGGGACAGGATCGCTGGGGCCAACGTCCTGACTTTC.

The chain combines TRBV5-6 with TRBJ2-7, with 7 bases matching TRBD1. The CDR3 consists of 14 residues. The junction had 5 bases not matched to a gene; V was cut back by 1 base and J by 4 bases. Per the germline V gene, CDR1 is SGHDT and CDR2 is YYEEEE. CDR3 region: CASSLKGAGYEQYF. Written as DNA, the CDR3 is TGTGCCAGCAGCTTGAAGGGGGCCGGTTACGAGCAGTACTTC.

The chain employs TRBV6-6 and TRBJ2-7; 9 bases fit TRBD1. This CDR3 comprises 14 residues. Trimming removed 4 bases from V and 7 bases from J; junction bases left unmatched: 8. CDR1 and CDR2 from the germline V gene are MNHNY and SVGAGI (reference sequence). This chain's CDR3 is CASSFPGQGREQYF. CDR3 coding DNA: TGTGCCAGCAGTTTCCCCGGACAGGGGCGAGAGCAGTACTTC.

The V and J genes are TRBV7-2 and TRBJ2-7; 9 bases map to TRBD1. The J segment lost 4 bases and the V segment lost 1 base, leaving 5 bases of the junction unmatched. Germline lookup yields CDR1 SGHTA and CDR2 FQGNSA. The length of the CDR3 is 15 residues. CDR3 loop: CASSLGTGVTYEQYF. The CDR3 nucleotides read TGTGCCAGCAGCTTAGGGACAGGGGTTACTTACGAGCAGTACTTC. Filled out from reference TRBV7-2 and TRBJ2-7, the complete variable domain reads GAGVSQSPSNKVTEKGKDVELRCDPISGHTALYWYRQSLGQGLEFLIYFQGNSAPDKSGLPSDRFSAERTGGSVSTLTIQRTQQEDSAVYLCASSLGTGVTYEQYFGPGTRLTVT.

The chain has TRBV5-6 and TRBJ2-7, with 7 bases identical to TRBD2. Trimming at V came to 3 bases and at J to 3 bases, leaving 18 bases not matched to a gene. Germline assignment: CDR1 SGHDT and CDR2 YYEEEE. The CDR3 consists of 18 residues. CDR3 loop: CASSSRRLSGDERYEQYF. The CDR3 bases are TGTGCCAGCAGCTCTAGGAGGTTGAGCGGGGATGAACGCTACGAGCAGTACTTC.